This TCR beta chain was retrieved from a study of T cell changes during pregnancy in multiple sclerosis. The V and J ends lost 1 base and 8 bases, in that order; junction bases with no gene match: 7. Per the germline V gene, CDR1 is GTSNPN and CDR2 is SVGIG (reference sequence). The CDR3 runs to 14 residues. The method was immunoSEQ multiplex PCR; TCRdb's version includes in-frame clones alone and lacks a portion of them. The sample lists approximately 100,000 clones, approximately 91% occurring once. The sequencing used peripheral blood, collected after pregnancy. This chain links TRBV30 with TRBJ1-4; 7 bases line up with TRBD1. The clonotype was recovered from a female donor with multiple sclerosis, enrolled in a pregnancy study. CDR3 sequence: CAWSDLDRVEKLFF. Written as DNA, the CDR3 is TGTGCCTGGAGTGACCTAGACAGGGTGGAAAAACTGTTTTTT.